Listed here are 24 T cell receptor beta chains from one sample, sequenced in a study of shared clonotypes between healthy human individuals. Repertoires were generated with immunoSEQ multiplex PCR, while TCRdb's copy carries only in-frame clones and drops some. The sample lists about 2 million clones, 85% to 95% occurring once. Sequencing used naive CD4+ T cells sorted from blood. The subset: CD45RA+ positively selected. These TCRs come from a man between 18 and 29 years old in good health.

V gene TRBV5-4 combines with J gene TRBJ1-2, with D possibly TRBD1 on 5 matching bases. Germline CDR1 reads SGHNT; CDR2 reads YYREEE (reference sequence). V was pared by 4 bases and J by 6 bases, with 19 bases between. CDR3 size: 15 residues. The CDR3 nucleotides are TGTGCCAGCAGCCCAACCTCGGGGGTTCGAAATGGCTACACCTTC. Translating it yields CASSPTSGVRNGYTF.

The V gene is TRBV2, the J gene TRBJ2-7; no reliable D call. The V gene's germline CDR1 is SNHLY and CDR2 FYNNEI. V gave up 3 bases and J gave up 2 bases, with 11 bases separating them. The CDR3 consists of 14 residues. The CDR3 DNA reads TGTGCCAGCAGTGAGTCCAGCGTTCCCTACGAGCAGTACTTC. This sequence encodes CASSESSVPYEQYF.

As for this clone: A much larger clone differs by one base, so this may be a read error. CDR3 in amino acids: CASSQGQGSNQSQHF. The CDR3, as DNA: TGTGCCAGCTCACAGGGACAGGGGAGCAATCAGTCCCAGCATTTT. The chain links TRBV18 to TRBJ1-5; TRBD1 matches 10 bases. In germline, CDR1 is KGHSH, CDR2 LQKENI. The CDR3 loop spans 15 amino acids.

J is TRBJ1-3 and V is TRBV2; D ambiguous. The V and J ends lost 7 bases and 5 bases respectively, with 12 bases between them. This CDR3 has 13 residues. Germline V lookup: CDR1 SNHLY, CDR2 FYNNEI. The CDR3, as DNA: TGTGCCAGCACTGGGTACAGAAGAAACACCATATATTTT. The encoded protein is CASTGYRRNTIYF.

V usage is TRBV7-9 and J usage is TRBJ2-3; 14 bases map to TRBD2. CDR3 length equals 19 residues. Germline assignment: CDR1 SEHNR and CDR2 FQNEAQ (reference sequence). V lost 5 bases and J lost 6; bases outside the gene matches: 16. The chain's CDR3 is CASSPGGSTSGGAFDTQYF. The CDR3 DNA is TGTGCCAGCAGCCCCGGAGGTTCGACTAGCGGGGGGGCATTCGATACGCAGTATTTT. Full variable domain (remainder filled in from reference TRBV7-9 and TRBJ2-3): DTGVSQNPRHKITKRGQNVTFRCDPISEHNRLYWYRQTLGQGPEFLTYFQNEAQLEKSRLLSDRFSAERPKGSFSTLEIQRTEQGDSAMYLCASSPGGSTSGGAFDTQYFGPGTRLTVL.

V gene TRBV10-3 combines with J gene TRBJ1-1, with TRBD1 matching over 8 bases. Germline V gene lookup returns CDR1 ENHRY and CDR2 SYGVKD. J was trimmed by 4 bases and V by 7 bases; bases with no gene match: 8. The CDR3 spans 14 residues. The CDR3 here is CAINHGQGGTEAFF. The CDR3 DNA reads as TGTGCCATCAACCATGGACAGGGAGGCACTGAAGCTTTCTTT.

J is TRBJ2-7 and V is TRBV30; a possible D gene is TRBD1 (5 bases). With 5 bases removed from V and 7 bases from J, the gap between germline ends came to 12 bases. The germline V gene has CDR1 GTSNPN and CDR2 SVGIG (reference sequence). CDR3 length: 11 residues. CDR3 DNA sequence: TGTGCCTGGGGACATTTTGAGGAGCAGTACTTC. Translated, it gives CAWGHFEEQYF.

This chain links TRBV5-1 with TRBJ1-6, with a weak D call TRBD1 (6 bases). The CDR3 has 14 residues. CDR1 is SGHRS and CDR2 is YFSETQ in the germline V gene. Deletions cut 1 base from V and 10 bases from J, with 12 bases between. CDR3 coding DNA: TGCGCCAGCAGCTTGAGGGCAGGGGAGTCACCCCTCCACTTT. This gives the protein CASSLRAGESPLHF.

With respect to this clone: The same CDR3 is also encoded by other DNA sequences in this sample. The J gene is TRBJ1-5, the V gene TRBV10-3, with a tentative D call TRBD1 (5 bases). The CDR3 is made up of 12 amino acids. V lost 8 bases to trimming and J lost 1 base, with 6 bases between them. Germline V gene data show CDR1 as ENHRY and CDR2 as SYGVKD. CDR3 coding DNA: TGTGCCATCGGGGACAGCAATCAGCCCCAGCATTTT. It yields the protein CAIGDSNQPQHF.

V and J are TRBV9 and TRBJ2-2; 8 positions agree with TRBD1. CDR3 length: 16 amino acids. CDR1 and CDR2 (germline): SGDLS, YYNGEE. Unmatched junction bases numbered 9, after V lost 4 bases and J lost 4 bases. The DNA of the CDR3 is TGTGCCAGCAGCTCCAGACAGGGGCCGGGCACCGGGGAGCTGTTTTTT. It is translated as CASSSRQGPGTGELFF.

This chain links TRBV7-9 with TRBJ1-4, with 10 bases identical to TRBD1. CDR3 size: 18 residues. Trimming cost V 5 bases and J 5 bases; bases outside gene matches: 14. Per the germline V gene, CDR1 is SEHNR and CDR2 is FQNEAQ (reference sequence). The DNA for the CDR3 is TGTGCCAGCAGCCCTAACCTGGGACAGGGGAGGGCAAATGAAAAACTGTTTTTT. This codes for CASSPNLGQGRANEKLFF. The whole variable domain, remainder taken from reference TRBV7-9 and TRBJ1-4, is DTGVSQNPRHKITKRGQNVTFRCDPISEHNRLYWYRQTLGQGPEFLTYFQNEAQLEKSRLLSDRFSAERPKGSFSTLEIQRTEQGDSAMYLCASSPNLGQGRANEKLFFGSGTQLSVL.

This clone was detected once. The rearrangement joins TRBV19 to TRBJ2-3, with D unclear. The CDR3 contains 16 residues. The V gene's germline CDR1 is LNHDA and CDR2 SQIVND (reference sequence). V shed 4 bases and J shed 0 bases, with 14 bases lying between them. CDR3: CASSTASSTSTDTQYF. CDR3 nucleotides: TGTGCCAGTAGTACGGCGTCTTCAACTAGCACAGATACGCAGTATTTT.

The chain links TRBV30 to TRBJ1-1; D remains unclear. Germline-derived CDR1 and CDR2 are GTSNPN and SVGIG (reference sequence). Between the trimmed V and J ends, which lost 2 bases and 6 bases, there was a span of 7 bases. The CDR3 covers 11 residues. The CDR3 DNA reads as TGTGCCTGGAGTCGTGACTCTGAAGCTTTCTTT. Protein product: CAWSRDSEAFF.

As regards this clone: In the same sample, other DNA sequences code for this CDR3. The chain combines TRBV7-9 with TRBJ2-6; D gene unclear. The CDR3 sequence is 15 residues long. V lost 1 base and J 2 bases, leaving 6 bases between the germline ends. Germline V lookup: CDR1 SEHNR, CDR2 FQNEAQ (reference sequence). CDR3 sequence: CASSLGQAGANVLTF. In DNA form, the CDR3 reads TGTGCCAGCAGCTTAGGGCAGGCTGGGGCCAACGTCCTGACTTTC. The variable domain in full, completed from reference TRBV7-9 and TRBJ2-6, reads DTGVSQNPRHKITKRGQNVTFRCDPISEHNRLYWYRQTLGQGPEFLTYFQNEAQLEKSRLLSDRFSAERPKGSFSTLEIQRTEQGDSAMYLCASSLGQAGANVLTFGAGSRLTVL.

V gene TRBV21-1 combines with J gene TRBJ2-1; the table gives TRBD1 as D, unverified against the DNA. TRBV21-1 is annotated as a pseudogene. CDR3 length equals 16 residues. Written as DNA, the CDR3 is TGTGCCAGCAGCCCAGGCGAGACAGACCTCTACAATGAGCAGTTCTTC. Its protein product is CASSPGETDLYNEQFF.

This sequence joins TRBV5-1 and TRBJ2-5, with TRBD1 matching over 12 bases. Trimming took 1 base from V and 5 from J; bases not matched to a gene: 6. Germline V gene sequence: CDR1 SGHRS, CDR2 YFSETQ. The CDR3 extends over 16 amino acids. DNA for the CDR3: TGCGCCAGCAGCTTGTTCGGGACAGGGGGCGCGGAGACCCAGTACTTC. It is translated as CASSLFGTGGAETQYF. The variable domain in full, completed from reference TRBV5-1 and TRBJ2-5, reads KAGVTQTPRYLIKTRGQQVTLSCSPISGHRSVSWYQQTPGQGLQFLFEYFSETQRNKGNFPGRFSGRQFSNSRSEMNVSTLELGDSALYLCASSLFGTGGAETQYFGPGTRLLVL.

The V call is TRBV18, the J call TRBJ1-1, with D possibly being TRBD1 (5 bases). V lost 2 bases and J lost 5, with 12 bases in between. CDR1 and CDR2 (germline): KGHSH, LQKENI. The CDR3 covers 14 residues. The CDR3 DNA follows: TGTGCCAGCTCACCAACTACAGGCGTAACTGAAGCTTTCTTT. Amino acids: CASSPTTGVTEAFF. The complete variable domain, with remaining parts taken from reference TRBV18 and TRBJ1-1, reads NAGVMQNPRHLVRRRGQEARLRCSPMKGHSHVYWYRQLPEEGLKFMVYLQKENIIDESGMPKERFSAEFPKEGPSILRIQQVVRGDSAAYFCASSPTTGVTEAFFGQGTRLTVV.

This clone was seen only once. V usage is TRBV9 and J usage is TRBJ2-5; 11 positions agree with TRBD2. The CDR3 is made up of 15 amino acids. Unmatched junction bases numbered 4, after V lost 3 bases and J lost 3 bases. From germline, CDR1 is SGDLS and CDR2 YYNGEE. CDR3 nucleotide sequence: TGTGCCAGCAGCGCGACTAGCGGGATAGAAGAGACCCAGTACTTC. Protein: CASSATSGIEETQYF.

The chain joins TRBV5-4 to TRBJ1-6; tentatively, D is TRBD1 (6 bases). Germline V CDR1 and CDR2: SGHNT, YYREEE (reference sequence). V lost 1 base and J 6 bases, leaving 11 bases between the germline ends. The CDR3 loop spans 15 amino acids. The CDR3 sequence: CASSLLPRGNSPLHF. The CDR3 DNA reads as TGTGCCAGCAGCTTGCTCCCCAGGGGTAATTCACCCCTCCACTTT.

The chain couples TRBV28 to TRBJ2-7; TRBD1 matches at 7 bases. The CDR3 covers 13 residues. Germline-derived CDR1 and CDR2 are MDHEN and SYDVKM. With V trimmed by 5 bases and J by 7 bases, 8 bases remained unmatched. CDR3 DNA: TGTGCCAGCAGTATCGGGACAGTTTGGGAGCAGTACTTC. It translates to CASSIGTVWEQYF.

CDR3 protein: CASSTGQAGYTF. The DNA for the CDR3 is TGTGCCAGCAGCACGGGACAGGCTGGCTACACCTTC. V and J are TRBV7-9 and TRBJ1-2; 8 nucleotides line up with TRBD1. Per germline, CDR1 SEHNR and CDR2 FQNEAQ (reference sequence). This CDR3 spans 12 amino acids. The V gene end was trimmed by 5 bases and the J gene end by 7 bases; junction bases not matched to a gene: 3.

This chain joins TRBV7-3 and TRBJ1-3, with D hard to call. The CDR3 has 16 residues. Germline V lookup: CDR1 SGHTA, CDR2 FQGTGA. Trimming pared 7 bases from V and 0 bases from J, leaving 16 bases between. The CDR3 spells CASITRRRSSGNTIYF. Here the CDR3 DNA reads TGTGCCAGCATCACACGGCGGCGGAGCTCTGGAAACACCATATATTTT.

This chain links TRBV27 with TRBJ1-1; TRBD1 aligns across 7 bases. J gave up 11 bases and V 6 bases, and 12 bases lay outside the gene matches. This CDR3 has 13 amino acids. Germline V gene data show CDR1 as MNHEY and CDR2 as SMNVEV (reference sequence). The CDR3 sequence is CASSPDRPLGAFF. Written as DNA, the CDR3 is TGTGCCAGCAGCCCGGACAGGCCGCTGGGGGCTTTCTTT.

The V and J genes are TRBV18 and TRBJ2-3; 12 nucleotides align to TRBD2. Germline CDR1 and CDR2: KGHSH and LQKENI. The CDR3 runs 16 residues. Losses at the gene ends were 4 bases for V and 2 bases for J; bases not matched to a gene: 4. The CDR3 sequence is CASSHGLAGTTDTQYF. The CDR3 nucleotides are TGTGCCAGCTCACATGGACTAGCGGGGACCACAGATACGCAGTATTTT. The entire variable domain, with the rest obtained from reference TRBV18 and TRBJ2-3, is as follows: NAGVMQNPRHLVRRRGQEARLRCSPMKGHSHVYWYRQLPEEGLKFMVYLQKENIIDESGMPKERFSAEFPKEGPSILRIQQVVRGDSAAYFCASSHGLAGTTDTQYFGPGTRLTVL.